These T cell receptor beta chains were read from a single sample in a study of blood T cells in healthy people across ages. A single record per CDR3 protein comes from TCRdb applying MiXCR to the 5' RACE reads. The repertoire consists of about 1.5 million distinct CDR3 sequences, with under 55% occurring once and the leading ten covering approximately 4%. The sequenced material came from blood. The receptors were sampled from a woman aged 18 to 35 in good health. CDR3s include the opening cysteine and the closing phenylalanine or tryptophan. A D gene is named only where the DNA matches it firmly. The size entry is marked missing in some rows and otherwise reads once, few, many or a size class.

D: NA; V: TRBV5-1; J: TRBJ2-1; size: NA; DNA: TGCGCCAGCGGCTTCGGGACTCAAACCTACAATGAGCAGTTCTTC; CDR3: CASGFGTQTYNEQFF
D: TRBD2; V: TRBV27; J: TRBJ2-1; size: NA; DNA: TGTGCCAGCTCGGACTTAGCGGGGCCCGACAATGAGCAGTTCTTC; CDR3: CASSDLAGPDNEQFF
D: TRBD2; V: TRBV14; J: TRBJ2-1; size: NA; DNA: TGTGCCAGCAGCCTTTATAGCGGGAGGAATGAGCAGTTCTTC; CDR3: CASSLYSGRNEQFF
D: TRBD1; V: TRBV6-6; J: TRBJ1-5; size: NA; DNA: TGTGCCAGCAGTCGGGACAGGGGCCAACAGCCCCAGCATTTT; CDR3: CASSRDRGQQPQHF
D: NA; V: TRBV7-9; J: TRBJ2-7; size: NA; DNA: TGTGCCAGCAGCCTTTTAGGGCTTCAAGGGTACGAGCAGTACTTC; CDR3: CASSLLGLQGYEQYF
D: TRBD2; V: TRBV4-1; J: TRBJ2-1; size: once; DNA: TGCGCCAGCAGCCAAGTCTCGGCGGGAGGGGAAGCTGAGCAGTTCTTC; CDR3: CASSQVSAGGEAEQFF
D: NA; V: TRBV12-3/TRBV12-4; J: TRBJ2-1; size: NA; DNA: TGTGCCAGCAGCCCCGGGCGGGGACGCAATGAGCAGTTCTTC; CDR3: CASSPGRGRNEQFF
D: TRBD1; V: TRBV7-2; J: TRBJ2-7; size: NA; DNA: TGTGCCAGCAGCGCCAGGACAGGGTTCGACGAGCAGTACTTC; CDR3: CASSARTGFDEQYF
D: NA; V: TRBV4-3; J: TRBJ2-4; size: NA; DNA: TGCGCCAGCAGTCTCGCGGCCCAGATCCCAAACATTCAGTACTTC; CDR3: CASSLAAQIPNIQYF
D: TRBD1; V: TRBV13; J: TRBJ2-7; size: NA; DNA: TGTGCCAGCAGCTATGATACAGGGGCAACGCAGTACTTC; CDR3: CASSYDTGATQYF
D: TRBD1; V: TRBV18; J: TRBJ1-1; size: many; DNA: TGTGCCAGCTCACAATGGGGACAGCGCATGAACACTGAAGCTTTCTTT; CDR3: CASSQWGQRMNTEAFF
D: NA; V: TRBV4-1; J: TRBJ2-3; size: many; DNA: TGCGCCAGCAGCCTCGAGGCTAGGAGGACAGATACGCAGTATTTT; CDR3: CASSLEARRTDTQYF
D: TRBD2; V: TRBV7-2; J: TRBJ2-3; size: NA; DNA: TGTGTCAGCAGCTTCCAGAGCGGGGGAAGCACAGATACGCAGTATTTT; CDR3: CVSSFQSGGSTDTQYF
D: TRBD2; V: TRBV20-1; J: TRBJ2-3; size: NA; DNA: TGCAGTGCTATTCCCCTGACTAGCGCAGATACGCAGTATTTT; CDR3: CSAIPLTSADTQYF
D: TRBD2; V: TRBV12-3/TRBV12-4; J: TRBJ2-5; size: NA; DNA: TGTGCCAGCACCCAAGGACTAGTGGGGTATGAGCAGTACTTC; CDR3: CASTQGLVGYEQYF
D: NA; V: TRBV30; J: TRBJ1-2; size: NA; DNA: TGTGCCTGGAGTGTACGGGTCAACTATGGCTACACCTTC; CDR3: CAWSVRVNYGYTF